This T cell receptor beta chain was sequenced for a study of CD8+CD57+ T cells in acquired aplastic anemia. Study-wide background: Sorted CD4+ plus CD8+ cells gave DNA averaging around 3.2 ug. The study, taken as a whole, reports: Patients and controls were found to share twenty-nine CD8+ CDR3 sequences.

The CDR3 is 15 residues long. CDR1 is SGHAT, CDR2 FQNNGV, per germline. Trimming shortened V by 0 bases and J by 1 base, and 9 bases separated the two germline ends. This clonotype was detected ten times or more. Its specificity is unknown. For sequencing, patients were chosen who had shown expansion of CD8+CD57+ cells by flow cytometry. Genomic DNA provided the template from which TCR beta VDJ and CDR3 profiles were obtained. TCRdb itself ran the reads through MiXCR, one entry per CDR3 protein. The table includes some 170,000 distinct CDR3 sequences, under 55% detected once. The chain carries TRBV11-2 and TRBJ1-2; D gene uncertain. Sequencing was carried out using sorted CD4+, CD8+, or CD8+CD57+ T cells (not recorded which) from PBMCs. The receptor's source is a human donor with aplastic anemia. CDR3 nucleotides: TGTGCCAGCAGCTTAGAGTCACGGAGTAACTATGGCTACACCTTC. It translates to CASSLESRSNYGYTF.